The entry below gives a single T cell receptor (beta chain) sequence along with its context. This CDR3 contains 13 residues. V lost 3 bases to trimming and J lost 1 base, with 7 bases between them. Germline values: CDR1 GTSNPN, CDR2 SVGIG (reference sequence). The assay was immunoSEQ multiplex PCR, and TCRdb's table has in-frame clones only and misses some. Of approximately 450,000 clones listed, around 89% are singletons. This entry is derived from a study of blood T cell repertoires in COVID-19. Overall study: PBMCs, B-cell-depleted T cells, or T cells were the source of the cDNA or gDNA that made up the material.

Sequenced input: peripheral blood. This receptor was taken from a woman aged 25 to 39 with acute or convalescent COVID-19. The V and J genes are TRBV30 and TRBJ2-4; D remains ambiguous. The CDR3 bases are TGTGCCTGGAGACAGCTGGCCAAAAACATTCAGTACTTC. Amino acid sequence: CAWRQLAKNIQYF.